The present T cell receptor (beta chain) was sequenced within a study of cytomegalovirus exposure and HLA in healthy donors (dated by TCRdb to 2015 to 2018). The study in broad terms: According to an earlier analysis of 587 of the donors, some 170 million T cells yielded 100 million or so unique TCR beta sequences and more than 250 Gb of sequence data. Approximately 330 gigabases of sequencing data and approximately 92 million unique TCR sequences made up an early release that covered fewer than 650 HLA-typed donors. Among the roughly 380 genotyped donors, approximately 77% belonged to the genetic ancestry cluster associated with self-reported Caucasian donors. The study was designed to test whether signatures of past pathogen exposure could be identified by cataloging public T cell receptors. The study profiled the T cell repertoires of under 850 subjects by immunosequencing and related them to cytomegalovirus serostatus. Besides the first cohort of under 700 subjects, a separate validation cohort made up of over 100 different subjects was used. To predict cytomegalovirus infection status, the study combined high-throughput TCR immunosequencing, statistical association of individual TCRs with disease status, and machine learning. In a later analysis, previously published TCR beta repertoires from more than 500 donors were re-analyzed and high-resolution HLA genotyping was added so that TCR occurrence patterns could be studied. The later analysis used no new phenotypic data to find candidate immune exposures, relying instead on TCR beta sequences and their occurrence across donors. In an earlier analysis of 500 to 650 of the donors, high-throughput TCR beta sequencing was used to judge whether each TCR beta V gene segment behaved as functional or pseudogenic. Alongside the repertoire data, information on donor age, sex, ethnicity and CMV serostatus was compiled. Genome-wide SNP genotypes for about 65% of the 666 donors were used in a later genetic analysis, which treated that subset as a discovery cohort. All discovery cohort repertoires had been generated using a single sequencing platform. HLA typing included class I and class II loci at four-digit resolution. The number of typed donors differed by locus: about 629-630 for A, B, C, DRB1 and DQB1; approximately 520 for DQA1; approximately 600 for DPA1; and around 490 for DPB1. Roughly five DR-DQ haplotypes were handled as single units for association and clustering because linkage in the cohort was strong. On average, about 240,000 unique TCR beta nucleotide sequences were sequenced per donor among a few hundred genotyped donors of the cohort, with around 19% of those sequences being non-productive.

V was cut back by 6 bases and J by 9 bases, leaving a gap of 18 bases between them. Reading the germline V gene (reference sequence) gives CDR1 LNHDA and CDR2 SQIVND. The CDR3 holds 14 amino acids from the cysteine to the phenylalanine. Of all the DNA, just the CDR3 is kept, 42 bases in frame from base 1. To note about this clone: Its antigen remains unidentified. Base qualities are not at hand, and no much larger clone is one base apart.

The library was built by means of the immunoSEQ multiplex PCR assay. A mixture of 60 forward primers for TCR Vbeta segments and 13 reverse primers for TCR Jbeta segments was used in the multiplex PCR. A multiplex PCR assay on genomic DNA amplified the CDR3 region of rearranged TCR beta genes. The Illumina HiSeq System was used to sequence the amplified TCR beta libraries as 87-base-pair reads. Regarding the original processing steps: In a later analysis, tens of millions of unique TCR beta chains were counted across the approximately 640 repertoires, and roughly 11 million of these chains were shared by at least two donors. Raw reads were error-corrected and collapsed into unique sequences by a nearest-neighbor algorithm in which closely related sequences were merged to remove PCR and sequencing errors. V, D and J gene segments were assigned by aligning CDR3 sequences to IMGT reference sequences. For a sequence to be retained, a match of at least six nucleotides to both a V gene segment and a J gene segment was required. Rearrangements were called productive when the CDR3 lacked stop codons and stayed in frame with V and J; all others were non-productive. Following IMGT convention, CDR3 was defined as the stretch from the second conserved V-encoded cysteine to the conserved J-encoded phenylalanine. Sequences without an unambiguous match to a single V gene segment were excluded from the earlier analysis of approximately 560 of the donors. An earlier analysis of 450 to 650 of the donors called V segments functional above 56.7% productive rearrangements and segregating when the between-donor standard deviation exceeded 5%. To diagnose cytomegalovirus status from the catalog of TCR beta chain sequences, a statistical classification framework was built. In a later analysis, TCR nucleotide sequences were compared against IMGT/GENE-DB human TR gene sequences so that V and J genes could be assigned. Using the TCRdist pipeline, a later analysis assigned CDR3 sequences along with most-parsimonious VDJ recombination scenarios. A later analysis defined each TCR beta chain by its CDR3 amino acid sequence plus V-gene family, and excluded reads lacking a unique V-gene family. In a later analysis, some 600 highly shared, low-generation-probability nucleotide sequences were removed to address suspected cross-contamination and a sequencing artifact. In a later analysis, a clonal expansion index was calculated for each public chain from normalized within-repertoire ranks of inferred template counts. A later analysis computed generation probabilities with a VDJ recombination model fitted to out-of-frame rearrangements, and checked the results against IGoR. Hypergeometric tests were used in a later analysis to score TCR-TCR, TCR-HLA and TCR-CMV co-occurrence, with a repertoire-size bias correction applied to the TCR pairs. To estimate false discovery rates, a later analysis permuted the HLA or CMV assignments 20 times. In a later analysis, co-occurring TCRs were grouped using DBSCAN, with TCRdist sequence similarity added in when clustering inside HLA-allele-positive subsets. Repertoires with fewer than 30,000 or more than 120,000 public chains, plus five repertoires with anomalous nucleotide sharing, were excluded from co-occurrence clustering. Sourced from immuneACCESS, this table was stored by TCRdb with only in-frame sequences that have V and J called. A share of the clones is absent; for the studies checked, an unresolved V gene accounts for under half, and the remainder has no known explanation. The D gene and trimming were derived from the DNA, and the V and J assignments and clone size from that table. The sample contains 150,000 or so clones, 77% of them found a single time. Approximately 2.1% of the sample lies in the top ten.

The cohort was made up of 666 healthy bone marrow donors. All cohort members were sampled while nominally healthy, although unrecorded immune exposures were likely present. The donor tested CMV seropositive, placing the donor among the roughly 300 seropositive members of the cohort. Each donor provided a peripheral blood sample, and peripheral blood mononuclear cells were used for TCR beta sequencing. The Qiagen DNeasy Blood Extraction Kit was used to extract genomic DNA from the blood cell samples. Study-level results and caveats: A cluster of highly shared sequence variants was judged likely to represent a technical artifact of the sequencing pipeline. Compared with equally common non-associated chains, HLA-associated TCR beta chains in a later analysis were more clonally expanded and had lower generation probabilities. Some IMGT-functional V segments, including TRBV6-2 and TRBV6-3, could not be distinguished by the 87-base-pair reads and were therefore excluded. In this cohort, only TCR beta chains were sequenced, and detectable features were limited by the absence of alpha or paired-chain data. At a false discovery rate of 0.05, a later analysis linked 16,951 TCR beta sequences to specific HLA alleles. Across donors, most TCR sequences were observed very rarely, whereas some public TCRs were present in many individuals. Because counts were too low, roughly 16 rarely observed V segments, including chromosome 9 orphons, were left out of the earlier analysis of several hundred of the donors. A total of fewer than 200 TCR beta chains were listed by the study as associated with cytomegalovirus. In a later analysis, TCR association rates were found to vary across HLA loci, with the most associated TCRs seen for DRB1 alleles and the fewest for HLA-C alleles. Sequencing depth was assumed to be roughly uniform across donors in the presence/absence analyses, though that assumption may not hold. Most CMV-associated TCR beta chains appeared to be HLA-restricted in a later analysis, and the HLA associations seemed to be driven largely by CMV exposure. The classifier was reported to diagnose cytomegalovirus status with high specificity and sensitivity in both the original cohort and the validation cohort. The authors suggested that the approach could potentially be generalized to other disease states and immunological phenotypes. In vitro tests confirmed that a few of the cytomegalovirus-associated TCR beta chains recognize cytomegalovirus antigens. A later analysis reported that several top co-occurrence clusters appeared linked to parvovirus B19, influenza, CMV and Epstein-Barr virus. Linkage disequilibrium might explain the correlated functional status among segregating V segments, but an unknown experimental factor could not be excluded. In an earlier analysis of 587 of the donors, most TCR beta V segments appeared in productive rearrangements about 87% or about 30% of the time, broadly matching IMGT annotations. According to a later genetic analysis, donors in an Asian-associated ancestry cluster had fewer N-insertions in productive TCRs than the approximately 690-donor mean. In a later genetic analysis, a missense DCLRE1C variant was associated with V-gene and J-gene trimming of TCR beta chains, and the association was replicated in an independent cohort. Assigning TCR associations to individual alleles was difficult when HLA alleles, especially DR and DQ, strongly co-occurred. HLA typing was unavailable for some donors at each locus, so association tests used only the typed subset. For the cohort, immune exposure information was limited to CMV serostatus. A further reported finding was that TCR beta sequences accurately predicted the HLA-A and HLA-B alleles for most subjects in the first cohort.

The chain was built from TRBV19 and TRBJ2-1; possibly the D gene is TRBD1, per 6 matching bases. This receptor was obtained from a man aged 45 to 65 in good health and CMV-seropositive. The material sequenced was PBMCs. In nucleotides, the sequence is TGTGCCAGTAGCTATACCCGCAGGGGCGGTGAGCAGTTCTTC. Translation gives CASSYTRRGGEQFF.